This T cell receptor beta chain was recorded in a study of T cell changes during pregnancy in multiple sclerosis. The assay was immunoSEQ multiplex PCR, and TCRdb's table has in-frame clones only and misses some. Found here are roughly 30,000 clones, around 90% of them singletons; the top ten hold 0.6% to 0.8%. This CDR3 region has 15 residues. Germline lookup yields CDR1 SGHAT and CDR2 FQNNGV. Trimming cost V 4 bases and J 4 bases; bases outside gene matches: 8. The sequence came from a female donor in good health, enrolled as a control in a pregnancy study. The source material was CD4+ T cells from peripheral blood mononuclear cells, sampled in the first trimester of pregnancy. V usage is TRBV11-2 and J usage is TRBJ1-2, with 8 bases that match TRBD1. This CDR3 is CASSYSLQGVYGYTF. CDR3 sequence (DNA): TGTGCCAGCAGCTACTCGTTACAGGGGGTCTATGGCTACACCTTC.